The 8 T cell receptor beta chains below all came from one sample that was sequenced in a study of blood T cell repertoires in COVID-19. TCRdb's table, derived via immunoSEQ multiplex PCR, lists solely in-frame clones and lacks some. The data show more than 300,000 clones, with approximately 90% seen just once and roughly 0.9% held by the top ten. The specimen sequenced was PBMCs or T cells enriched from blood (not recorded which). These receptors all come from a woman aged 35 to 49 who had been exposed to COVID-19.

The rearrangement links TRBV29-1 to TRBJ2-7; 7 bases match TRBD2. Germline V gene sequence: CDR1 SQVTM, CDR2 ANQGSEA. The CDR3 has 13 residues. The junction had 6 bases not matched to a gene; V was cut back by 1 base and J by 6 bases. CDR3 region: CSVEGAGRGEQYF. The CDR3 nucleotides read TGCAGCGTTGAAGGGGCAGGGAGGGGCGAGCAGTACTTC.

This clone was found a few times. V usage is TRBV5-1 and J usage is TRBJ1-6; 7 bases are a match to TRBD1. J was trimmed by 9 bases and V by 0 bases; bases with no gene match: 9. The V gene's germline CDR1 is SGHRS and CDR2 YFSETQ. CDR3 length: 16 residues. Here the CDR3 reads CASSLDNRGDGSPLHF. CDR3 sequence (DNA): TGCGCCAGCAGCTTGGACAACAGGGGAGACGGTTCACCCCTCCACTTT.

The J gene is TRBJ2-3, the V gene TRBV7-2; D gene uncertain. Germline values: CDR1 SGHTA, CDR2 FQGNSA. The V end lost 5 bases, the J end lost 1 base, and 13 bases lay between the germline ends. The CDR3 runs 15 residues. The DNA for the CDR3 is TGTGCCAGCAGCCCTAAAGCCCTCCGCACAGATACGCAGTATTTT. Translating it yields CASSPKALRTDTQYF.

V usage is TRBV5-1 and J usage is TRBJ2-3; 15 bases are shared with TRBD2. Per germline, CDR1 SGHRS and CDR2 YFSETQ. Trimming took 4 bases from V and 6 from J; bases not matched to a gene: 6. The CDR3 contains 16 residues. This CDR3 reads CASSPGLAGGRDTQYF. The CDR3 DNA reads as TGCGCCAGCAGCCCGGGACTAGCGGGGGGCCGGGATACGCAGTATTTT.

The genes are TRBV3-1 (or the pseudogene TRBV3-2) and TRBJ1-2, with D unclear. With 4 bases removed from V and 4 bases from J, the gap between germline ends came to 28 bases. Germline V CDR1 and CDR2: LGHDT, YNNKEL (reference sequence). This CDR3 region has 19 residues. DNA of the CDR3: TGTGCCAGCAGCCTCCACGGCGGGGTCCTTCGGGAGAATTTCTATGGCTACACCTTC. It specifies CASSLHGGVLRENFYGYTF.

V and J are TRBV3-1 (or the pseudogene TRBV3-2) and TRBJ2-3; D might be TRBD2 (6 bases). CDR1 LGHDT and CDR2 YNNKEL come from the germline V gene (reference sequence). Trimming shortened V by 10 bases and J by 0 bases, and 14 bases separated the two germline ends. This CDR3 has 14 residues. The CDR3 sequence is CATRPGTSTDTQYF. The CDR3 coding sequence is TGTGCCACCCGGCCGGGGACTAGCACAGATACGCAGTATTTT.

This clone was seen a few times. Within the sample, other DNA sequences also encode this same CDR3. V usage is TRBV18 and J usage is TRBJ1-2; a weak D match, TRBD1 (5 bases). Germline CDR1 is KGHSH and CDR2 is LQKENI. The V and J ends lost 6 bases and 5 bases respectively, with 19 bases between them. The CDR3 consists of 15 residues. CDR3 bases: TGTGCCAGCTCCCCCACCGACGGGGGACTTTATGGCTACACCTTC. Amino acid sequence: CASSPTDGGLYGYTF.

The gene calls are TRBV2 and TRBJ2-7, with D perhaps matching TRBD1 (5 bases). The CDR3 consists of 15 residues. V was pared by 0 bases and J by 7 bases, with 16 bases between. Germline V CDR1 and CDR2: SNHLY, FYNNEI. CDR3 in DNA: TGTGCCAGCAGTGAAGCGCTTGGGGCAGCCTTGGAGCAGTACTTC. Protein sequence: CASSEALGAALEQYF.